This TCR beta chain was identified in a study of blood T cell repertoires in COVID-19. Generated by immunoSEQ multiplex PCR, the TCRdb table keeps only in-frame clones and is missing some. The sample carries about 93,000 clones, more than 70% recorded once. The CDR3 covers 13 residues. V was cut by 8 bases and J by 5 bases, with 13 bases left in between. In germline, CDR1 is WSHSY, CDR2 SAAADI. The J gene is TRBJ2-1, the V gene TRBV10-2, with D uncertain. This TCR was recovered from a man between 50 and 59 years old with acute or convalescent COVID-19. The sequenced sample was peripheral blood. The CDR3 DNA is TGCGCCAGCGTAAACCTACGGGACAATGAGCAGTTCTTC. Protein: CASVNLRDNEQFF.